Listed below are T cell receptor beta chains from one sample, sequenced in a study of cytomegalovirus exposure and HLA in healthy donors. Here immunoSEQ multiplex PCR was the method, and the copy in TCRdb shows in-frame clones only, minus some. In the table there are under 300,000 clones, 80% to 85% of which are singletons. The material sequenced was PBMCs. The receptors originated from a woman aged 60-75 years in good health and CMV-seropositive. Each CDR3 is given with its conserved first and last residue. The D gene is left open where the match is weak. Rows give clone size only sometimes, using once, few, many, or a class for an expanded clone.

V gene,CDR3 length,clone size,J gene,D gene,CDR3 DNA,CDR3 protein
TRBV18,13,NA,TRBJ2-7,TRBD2,TGTGCCAGCTCGGGACTAGCGGGAGGCGAGCAGTACTTC,CASSGLAGGEQYF
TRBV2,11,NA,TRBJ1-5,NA,TGTGCCAGCAGTTCCGGTCAGCCCCAGCATTTT,CASSSGQPQHF
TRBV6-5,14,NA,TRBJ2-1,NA,TGTGCCAGCAGTTACCCCGGGCGGGGCAATGAGCAGTTCTTC,CASSYPGRGNEQFF
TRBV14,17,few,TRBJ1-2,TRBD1,TGTGCCAGCAGCCAACCCGGGACAGGGGGCCTTAACTATGGCTACACCTTC,CASSQPGTGGLNYGYTF
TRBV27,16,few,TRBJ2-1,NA,TGTGCCAGCAGTTCGAGACGCTCAGGGGTTTACAATGAGCAGTTCTTC,CASSSRRSGVYNEQFF
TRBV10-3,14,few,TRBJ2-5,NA,TGTGCCTCCAAGGAGGGGACAGCTGGAGAGACCCAGTACTTC,CASKEGTAGETQYF
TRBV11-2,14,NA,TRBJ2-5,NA,TGTGCCAGCAGCCAGTACAGGTACCAAGAGACCCAGTACTTC,CASSQYRYQETQYF
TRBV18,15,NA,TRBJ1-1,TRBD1,TGTGCCAGCTCACCCACTGGGGACAGGGGTACTGAAGCTTTCTTT,CASSPTGDRGTEAFF
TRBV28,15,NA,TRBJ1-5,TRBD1,TGTGCCAGCAGCCGGACAGGGGGCCAAAATCAGCCCCAGCATTTT,CASSRTGGQNQPQHF
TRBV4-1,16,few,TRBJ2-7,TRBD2,TGCGCCAGCAGCCAAGAGGGGACTAGCGGGAGTTACGAGCAGTACTTC,CASSQEGTSGSYEQYF
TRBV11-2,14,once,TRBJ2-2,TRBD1,TGTGCCAGCAGCGTCGACAGGGTCCCCGGGGAGCTGTTTTTT,CASSVDRVPGELFF
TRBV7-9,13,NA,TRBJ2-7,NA,TGTTCCAGCAGCTTATTACAGGGCTACGAGCAGTACTTC,CSSSLLQGYEQYF
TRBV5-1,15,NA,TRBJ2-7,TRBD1,TGCGCCAGCAGCACCCAGACAGGGGGCAGGGACGAGCAGTACTTC,CASSTQTGGRDEQYF
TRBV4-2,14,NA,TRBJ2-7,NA,TGTGCCAGCAGCCAAGACGACAGGGAGGACGAGCAGTACTTC,CASSQDDREDEQYF
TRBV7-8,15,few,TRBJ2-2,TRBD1,TGTGCCAGCAGCCCAGGGGGTCCCTGGACCGGGGAGCTGTTTTTT,CASSPGGPWTGELFF
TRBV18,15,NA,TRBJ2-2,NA,TGTGCCAGCTCACGGGACCCCGGGAGCACCGGGGAGCTGTTTTTT,CASSRDPGSTGELFF
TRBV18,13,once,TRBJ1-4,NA,TGTGCCAGCTCACCACAACAGCTAGAAAAACTGTTTTTT,CASSPQQLEKLFF
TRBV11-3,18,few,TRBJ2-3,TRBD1,TGTGCCAGCAGCTCCGGGGACAGGTTCGACCCCCGCCCAGATACGCAGTATTTT,CASSSGDRFDPRPDTQYF
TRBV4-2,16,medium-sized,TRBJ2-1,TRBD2,TGTGCCAGCAGCCAAGATGCCAGCGGGGAGTACAATGAGCAGTTCTTC,CASSQDASGEYNEQFF
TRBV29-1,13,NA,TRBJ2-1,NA,TGCAGCGTTGAAGACAGGGTAGGGAATGAGCAGTTCTTC,CSVEDRVGNEQFF
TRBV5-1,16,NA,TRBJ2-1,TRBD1,TGCGCCAGCAGCTTGGGTGGGACAGGGGGAAACAATGAGCAGTTCTTC,CASSLGGTGGNNEQFF
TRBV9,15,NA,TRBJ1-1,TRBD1,TGTGCCAGCAGCGGACCGGGACAGGGGAACACTGAAGCTTTCTTT,CASSGPGQGNTEAFF
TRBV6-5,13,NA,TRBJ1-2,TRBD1,TGTGCCAGCAGTACAGGGGGCCTCTATGGCTACACCTTC,CASSTGGLYGYTF
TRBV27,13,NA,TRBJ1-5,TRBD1,TGTGCCAGCAGCGGGACAGGGCGCCAGCCCCAGCATTTT,CASSGTGRQPQHF
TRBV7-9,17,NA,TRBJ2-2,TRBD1,TGTTCCAGCAGATACCCGGGAAGACAGGGCGACACCGGGGAGCTGTTTTTT,CSSRYPGRQGDTGELFF
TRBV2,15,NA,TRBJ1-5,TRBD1,TGTGCCAGCAGCTACCAGGACAGGGGAACTCAGCCCCAGCATTTT,CASSYQDRGTQPQHF
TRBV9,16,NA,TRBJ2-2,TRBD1,TGTGCCAGCAGCCCACGGACAGGGATGAGCACCGGGGAGCTGTTTTTT,CASSPRTGMSTGELFF
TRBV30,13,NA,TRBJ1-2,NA,TGTGCCTGGAGTGTAGGAGAGCTCTATGGCTACACCTTC,CAWSVGELYGYTF
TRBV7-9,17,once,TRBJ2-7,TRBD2,TGTGCCAGCAGCTTAGCTAGCGGGAGACAAGGCTCCTACGAGCAGTACTTC,CASSLASGRQGSYEQYF
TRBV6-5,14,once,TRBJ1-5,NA,TGTGCCAGCAGTTACCGAAGGAGTGAGGAGCCCCAGCATTTT,CASSYRRSEEPQHF
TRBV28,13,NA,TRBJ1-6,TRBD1,TGTGCCAGCAGGGGACAGGGGGATTCACCCCTCCACTTT,CASRGQGDSPLHF
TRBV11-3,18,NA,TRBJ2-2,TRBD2,TGTGCCAGCAGCTTAGATTTTCTAGCGGGAGAGAGCACCGGGGAGCTGTTTTTT,CASSLDFLAGESTGELFF
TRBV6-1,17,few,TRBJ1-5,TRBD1,TGTGCCAGCAGTGGAGCGGGGACAGGGGGAAGCAATCAGCCCCAGCATTTT,CASSGAGTGGSNQPQHF
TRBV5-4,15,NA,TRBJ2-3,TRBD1,TGTGCCAGCAGCCTCGGACTCCCAGGGGGAGATACGCAGTATTTT,CASSLGLPGGDTQYF
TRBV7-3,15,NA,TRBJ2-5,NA,TGTGCCAGCAGCCCGATAGGACTGCGACAAGAGACCCAGTACTTC,CASSPIGLRQETQYF
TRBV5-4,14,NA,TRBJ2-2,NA,TGTGCCAGCAGCTGGGGACAGAACACCGGGGAGCTGTTTTTT,CASSWGQNTGELFF
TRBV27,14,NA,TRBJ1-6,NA,TGTGCCAGCAGTCCCGGGACACAAAATTCACCCCTCCACTTT,CASSPGTQNSPLHF
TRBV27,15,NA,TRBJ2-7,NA,TGTGCCAGCAGTTTTACAGGGCCCCCCTCCGACGAGCAGTACTTC,CASSFTGPPSDEQYF
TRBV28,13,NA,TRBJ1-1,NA,TGTGCCAGCAGTTTGGCCGAGAACACTGAAGCTTTCTTT,CASSLAENTEAFF
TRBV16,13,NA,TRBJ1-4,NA,TGTGCCAGCAGCCAATCGAGCGAGAAGCGACTGTTTTTT,CASSQSSEKRLFF
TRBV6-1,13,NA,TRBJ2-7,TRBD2,TGTGCCAGCTTTAGCGGGGGCTCCTACGAGCAGTACTTC,CASFSGGSYEQYF
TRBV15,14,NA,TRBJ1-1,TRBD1,TGTGCCACCAGCAGAGTCCCAACGGACAGGGGAGTTTTCTTT,CATSRVPTDRGVFF